The entry below gives a single TCR beta chain sequence along with its context. Here immunoSEQ multiplex PCR was the method, and the copy in TCRdb shows in-frame clones only, minus some. The table includes about 77,000 clones, roughly 91% detected once. From germline, CDR1 is SGHRS and CDR2 YFSETQ. The V and J ends lost 2 bases and 4 bases respectively, with 9 bases between them. The CDR3 runs to 13 residues. This record belongs to a study of T cell changes during pregnancy in multiple sclerosis. Here the sequenced sample was peripheral blood, taken after pregnancy. V is TRBV5-1 and J is TRBJ1-2; D possibly corresponds to TRBD1 (5 bases). The receptor was derived from a female donor in good health, enrolled as a control in a pregnancy study. CDR3 amino acids: CASSFPDTYGYTF. The CDR3 DNA is TGCGCCAGCAGCTTCCCGGACACCTATGGCTACACCTTC.